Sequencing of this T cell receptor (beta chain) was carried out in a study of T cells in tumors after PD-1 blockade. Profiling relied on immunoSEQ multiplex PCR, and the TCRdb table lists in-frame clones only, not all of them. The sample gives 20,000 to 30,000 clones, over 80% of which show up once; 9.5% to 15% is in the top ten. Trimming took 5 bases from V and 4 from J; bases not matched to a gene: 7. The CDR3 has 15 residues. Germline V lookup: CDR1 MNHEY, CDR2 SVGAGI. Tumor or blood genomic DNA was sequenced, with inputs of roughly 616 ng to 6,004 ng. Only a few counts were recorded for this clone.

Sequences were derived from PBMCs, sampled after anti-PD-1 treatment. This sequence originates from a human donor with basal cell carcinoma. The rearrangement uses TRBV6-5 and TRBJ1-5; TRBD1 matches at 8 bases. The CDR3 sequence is CASSRTGTGNQPQHF. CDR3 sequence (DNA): TGTGCCAGCAGTCGAACCGGGACAGGTAATCAGCCCCAGCATTTT.